This T cell receptor beta chain was captured in a study of T cell responses to AZD1222 COVID-19 vaccine. Study-wide context: Whether given at about 4 or about 12 weeks, second doses were pooled.

Germline loops: CDR1 MNHEY, CDR2 SVGAGI. Trimming took off 0 bases at V and 4 bases at J, with 6 bases between the two ends. This CDR3 is 14 amino acids long. Study-wide results and limits: There were repertoire samples only from the period after the peak T cell response. Donors skewed white British and female; clonal diversity was possibly underestimated. A reported finding is that nearly half of spike-specific TCRs target unmutated variant regions.

The method was immunoSEQ multiplex PCR; TCRdb's version includes in-frame clones alone and lacks a portion of them. The sample consists of some 140,000 clones, under 95% of them appearing once. About this clone itself: Its antigen is not known.

The chain couples TRBV6-5 to TRBJ2-2, with no clear D. This material consisted of peripheral blood, taken on day 0 of AZD1222 vaccination. This sequence was found in an adult in good health. In DNA, the CDR3 is TGTGCCAGCAGTTACTCGGGGTTCACCGGGGAGCTGTTTTTT. Encoded protein: CASSYSGFTGELFF.